The TCR beta chain under discussion was sequenced for a study of read filtering for tumor transcriptome and immune sequencing. Germline V CDR1 and CDR2: MNHNY, SVGAGI (reference sequence). This CDR3 contains 15 residues. The junction had 5 bases not matched to a gene; V was cut back by 2 bases and J by 2 bases. Findings and caveats of the study: Roughly 79% of IR-seq clonotypes had one read, totaling about 4% of reads; RNA-seq: about 70% and 40%.

Molecular barcoded adaptors covering alpha/delta and beta/gamma chains were used on 400 to 450 ng RNA. TCRdb re-called the reads through MiXCR, storing one row per CDR3 protein. The data show 100,000 to 150,000 distinct CDR3 sequences, approximately 13% seen once. This clonotype was counted at least ten times. Antigen specificity is unknown. The V and J genes are TRBV6-6 and TRBJ2-5, with 7 nucleotides matching TRBD2. Sequenced sample: a population of CD138-negative cells sorted from bone marrow. This clonotype was obtained from a donor aged 40 or over with multiple myeloma. The CDR3 loop reads CASSYVGLDQETQYF. The DNA for the CDR3 is TGTGCCAGCAGTTACGTTGGACTAGATCAAGAGACCCAGTACTTC.